These 13 T cell receptor beta chains were sequenced from one sample in a study of blood T cell repertoires in COVID-19. Using immunoSEQ multiplex PCR, the repertoire was profiled, and TCRdb retains in-frame clones only, with some absent. The table shows approximately 170,000 clones, with approximately 91% occurring only once. Sequenced input: peripheral blood. These receptors came from a man between 25 and 39 years old with acute or convalescent COVID-19.

The chain employs TRBV7-3 and TRBJ2-1; 13 positions match TRBD2. Germline V gives CDR1 SGHTA, CDR2 FQGTGA. This CDR3 contains 16 residues. V was pared by 3 bases and J by 2 bases, with 1 base of the junction left unmatched. The DNA for the CDR3 is TGTGCCAGCAGCTTCGGACTAGCGGGAGCCTACAATGAGCAGTTCTTC. Its protein is CASSFGLAGAYNEQFF. The full variable domain, with the rest looked up from reference TRBV7-3 and TRBJ2-1, is GAGVSQTPSNKVTEKGKYVELRCDPISGHTALYWYRQSLGQGPEFLIYFQGTGAADDSGLPNDRFFAVRPEGSVSTLKIQRTERGDSAVYLCASSFGLAGAYNEQFFGPGTRLTVL.

The chain links TRBV28 to TRBJ2-7, with 15 bases identical to TRBD2. CDR1 and CDR2 from the germline V gene are MDHEN and SYDVKM. Trimming cost V 5 bases and J 6 bases; bases outside gene matches: 8. The CDR3 covers 16 residues. The CDR3 sequence is CASSRTSGGARREQYF. The CDR3 DNA reads as TGTGCCAGCAGTCGGACTAGCGGGGGGGCCCGGCGCGAGCAGTACTTC.

This chain uses TRBV2 with TRBJ1-2; D is unresolved. The CDR3 is made up of 15 amino acids. V was pared by 2 bases and J by 0 bases, with 10 bases between. Germline lookup yields CDR1 SNHLY and CDR2 FYNNEI. The CDR3 loop reads CASSESGITNYGYTF. CDR3 bases: TGTGCCAGCAGTGAATCCGGTATCACTAACTATGGCTACACCTTC.

The chain couples TRBV7-6 to TRBJ2-7; 9 bases are a match to TRBD2. Germline loops: CDR1 SGHVS, CDR2 FNYEAQ. This CDR3 has 19 amino acids. Trimming cost V 1 base and J 5 bases; bases outside gene matches: 18. The CDR3 DNA follows: TGTGCCAGCAGCTTAGTTTTTCGGGACAGACTAGCGGAGGGGGACGAGCAGTACTTC. This codes for CASSLVFRDRLAEGDEQYF.

The rearrangement joins TRBV20-1 to TRBJ1-2; D may be TRBD1 (6 bases). Germline values: CDR1 DFQATT, CDR2 SNEGSKA (reference sequence). The CDR3 sequence is 13 residues long. V was pared by 3 bases and J by 10 bases, with 18 bases between. For the CDR3, the DNA is TGCAGTGCTAGTCCGGGACAAGCCGCTTTCTACACCTTC. This translates into CSASPGQAAFYTF.

The V and J genes are TRBV7-2 and TRBJ2-7; 8 nucleotides line up with TRBD2. CDR1 and CDR2 (germline): SGHTA, FQGNSA. The trim removed 2 bases at V and 6 bases at J, leaving 9 bases unmatched. The CDR3 is 15 amino acids. CDR3 amino acids: CASSLILLAGSEQYF. In DNA, the CDR3 is TGTGCCAGCAGCTTAATCTTGCTAGCGGGTTCCGAGCAGTACTTC.

This chain connects TRBV10-2 to TRBJ1-2; D not certain. The CDR3 consists of 14 residues. V lost 8 bases and J 4 bases, leaving 17 bases between the germline ends. Germline CDR1 WSHSY, CDR2 SAAADI. The DNA for the CDR3 is TGCGCCAGCGTGGAGACTCAAGAAGGCTATGGCTACACCTTC. Its protein is CASVETQEGYGYTF.

The chain uses TRBV19 and TRBJ2-7; D is uncertain. V shed 0 bases and J shed 2 bases, with 5 bases lying between them. Germline-derived CDR1 and CDR2 are LNHDA and SQIVND (reference sequence). This CDR3 has 13 residues. In DNA form, the CDR3 reads TGTGCCAGTAGTATAGATCCCGCCTACGAGCAGTACTTC. Translated, it gives CASSIDPAYEQYF.

The CDR3 protein is CASSAGGANPYNEQFF. The CDR3 DNA reads TGTGCCAGCAGCGCCGGCGGGGCTAACCCATACAATGAGCAGTTCTTC. This rearrangement joins TRBV9 to TRBJ2-1, with D perhaps matching TRBD2 (6 bases). CDR1 is SGDLS, CDR2 YYNGEE, per germline. This CDR3 contains 16 residues. The ends were cut back, 3 bases at V and 4 bases at J, with 17 bases in the middle.

V and J are TRBV19 and TRBJ1-1, with TRBD1 identical over 10 bases. There are 13 residues in the CDR3. Looked up from germline, CDR1 is LNHDA and CDR2 is SQIVND (reference sequence). V gave up 10 bases and J gave up 1 base; unmatched junction bases: 3. CDR3 residues: CAIWDRGNTEAFF. Written as DNA, the CDR3 is TGTGCCATTTGGGACAGGGGGAACACTGAAGCTTTCTTT.

The V gene is TRBV28, the J gene TRBJ2-3, with TRBD2 matching 11 bases. The junction had 11 bases not matched to a gene; V was cut back by 6 bases and J by 0 bases. Germline CDR1 MDHEN, CDR2 SYDVKM. The CDR3 consists of 18 residues. The CDR3 DNA follows: TGTGCCAGCAGCCCAAGTCCGGGACTAGCGGACAGCACAGATACGCAGTATTTT. It translates to CASSPSPGLADSTDTQYF.

The V call is TRBV6-5, the J call TRBJ1-1; 7 bases line up with TRBD1. The CDR3 sequence is 14 residues long. After removal of 7 bases from V and 8 bases from J, the junction contained 13 bases not matched to a gene. Germline values: CDR1 MNHEY, CDR2 SVGAGI. The chain's CDR3 is CASIRLRGDREAFF. In DNA, the CDR3 is TGTGCCAGCATCCGACTGAGGGGGGACAGAGAAGCTTTCTTT.

In its sample, this clone was seen once. This chain connects TRBV5-4 to TRBJ2-7; D might be TRBD2 (5 bases). Germline CDR1 SGHNT, CDR2 YYREEE (reference sequence). The CDR3 loop spans 14 amino acids. The V end was cut by 4 bases, the J end by 2 bases, with 13 bases between. The CDR3 here is CASSASGLTYEQYF. Written as DNA, the CDR3 is TGTGCCAGCAGCGCCTCAGGACTGACCTACGAGCAGTACTTC.